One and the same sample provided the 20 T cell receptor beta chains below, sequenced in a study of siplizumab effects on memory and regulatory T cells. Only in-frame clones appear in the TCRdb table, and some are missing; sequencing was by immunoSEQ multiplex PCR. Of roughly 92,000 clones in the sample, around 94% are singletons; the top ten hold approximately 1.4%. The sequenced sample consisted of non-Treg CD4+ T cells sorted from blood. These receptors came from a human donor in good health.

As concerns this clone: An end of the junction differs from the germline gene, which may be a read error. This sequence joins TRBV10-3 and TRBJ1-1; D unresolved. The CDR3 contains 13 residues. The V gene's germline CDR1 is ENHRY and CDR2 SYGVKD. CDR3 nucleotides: TGTGCCATCGGTGAGCACATGAACACTGAAGCTTTCTTT. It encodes CAIGEHMNTEAFF.

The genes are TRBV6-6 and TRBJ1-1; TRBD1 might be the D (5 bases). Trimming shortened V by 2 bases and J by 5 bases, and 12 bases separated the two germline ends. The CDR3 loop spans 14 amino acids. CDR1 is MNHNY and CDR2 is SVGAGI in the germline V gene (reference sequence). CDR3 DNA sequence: TGTGCCAGCAGTTACGGGCAGGGAGGGACTGAAGCTTTCTTT. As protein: CASSYGQGGTEAFF.

CDR3 DNA: TGTGCCATCAGTGTTGGGGGAGAGACCCAGTACTTC. It codes for CAISVGGETQYF. The rearrangement joins TRBV10-3 to TRBJ2-5; D is possibly TRBD1 or TRBD2 (5 bases each). The CDR3 is 12 amino acids. Germline V lookup: CDR1 ENHRY, CDR2 SYGVKD. The ends were cut back, 4 bases at V and 4 bases at J, with 7 bases in the middle.

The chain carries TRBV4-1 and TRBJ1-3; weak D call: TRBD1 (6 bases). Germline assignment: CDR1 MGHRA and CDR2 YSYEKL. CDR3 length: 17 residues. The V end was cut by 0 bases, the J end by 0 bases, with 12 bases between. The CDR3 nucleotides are TGCGCCAGCAGCCAAGATAGGCGGGGGGCCTCTGGAAACACCATATATTTT. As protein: CASSQDRRGASGNTIYF.

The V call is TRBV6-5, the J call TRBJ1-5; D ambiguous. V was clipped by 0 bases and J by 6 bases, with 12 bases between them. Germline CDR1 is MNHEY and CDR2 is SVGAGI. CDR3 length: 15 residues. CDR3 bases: TGTGCCAGCAGTTACTCGGTAGGGAACGGTCAGCCCCAGCATTTT. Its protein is CASSYSVGNGQPQHF.

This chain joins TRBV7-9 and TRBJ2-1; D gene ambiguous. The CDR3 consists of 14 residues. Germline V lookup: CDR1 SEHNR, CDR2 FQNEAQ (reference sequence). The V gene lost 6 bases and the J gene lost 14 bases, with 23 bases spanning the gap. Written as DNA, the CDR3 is TGTGCCAGCAGTCCTATCCCTACACGCTCCTCCAAGTTCTTC. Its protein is CASSPIPTRSSKFF.

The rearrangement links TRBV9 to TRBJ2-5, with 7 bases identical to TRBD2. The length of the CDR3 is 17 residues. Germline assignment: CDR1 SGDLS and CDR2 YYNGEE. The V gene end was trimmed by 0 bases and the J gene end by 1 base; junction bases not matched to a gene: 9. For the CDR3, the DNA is TGTGCCAGCAGCGTAGGGCGGCTAGCGGAGGTCCAAGAGACCCAGTACTTC. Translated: CASSVGRLAEVQETQYF.

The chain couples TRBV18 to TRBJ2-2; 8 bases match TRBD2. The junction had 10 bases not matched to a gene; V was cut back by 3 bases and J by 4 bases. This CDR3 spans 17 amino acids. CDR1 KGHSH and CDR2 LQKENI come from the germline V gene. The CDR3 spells CASSPLGSLAGTGELFF. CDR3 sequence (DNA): TGTGCCAGCTCACCTCTGGGTAGCCTAGCGGGCACCGGGGAGCTGTTTTTT.

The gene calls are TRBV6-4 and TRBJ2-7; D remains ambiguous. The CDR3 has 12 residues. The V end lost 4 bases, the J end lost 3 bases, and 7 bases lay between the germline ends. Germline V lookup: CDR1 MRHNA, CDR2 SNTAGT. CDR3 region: CASSGQIYEQYF. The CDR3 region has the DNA TGTGCCAGCAGTGGGCAGATCTACGAGCAGTACTTC.

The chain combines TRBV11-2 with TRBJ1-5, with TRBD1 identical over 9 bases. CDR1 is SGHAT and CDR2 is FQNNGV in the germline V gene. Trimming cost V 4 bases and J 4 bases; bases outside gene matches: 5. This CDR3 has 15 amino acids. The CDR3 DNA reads TGTGCCAGCAGCTCAGTACAGGGGGCTAATCAGCCCCAGCATTTT. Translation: CASSSVQGANQPQHF.

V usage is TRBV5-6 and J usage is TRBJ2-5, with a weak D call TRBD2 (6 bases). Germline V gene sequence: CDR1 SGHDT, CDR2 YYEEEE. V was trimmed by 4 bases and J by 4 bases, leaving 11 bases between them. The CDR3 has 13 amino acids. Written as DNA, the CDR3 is TGTGCCAGCAGCATGGCCGGGAGAGAGACCCAGTACTTC. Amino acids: CASSMAGRETQYF.

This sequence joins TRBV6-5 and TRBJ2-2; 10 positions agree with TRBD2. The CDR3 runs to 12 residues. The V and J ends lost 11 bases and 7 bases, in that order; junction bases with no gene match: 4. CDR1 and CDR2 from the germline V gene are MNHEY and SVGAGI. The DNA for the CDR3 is TGTGCCTTACGACTAGCGGGCGGGGAGCTGTTTTTT. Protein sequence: CALRLAGGELFF.

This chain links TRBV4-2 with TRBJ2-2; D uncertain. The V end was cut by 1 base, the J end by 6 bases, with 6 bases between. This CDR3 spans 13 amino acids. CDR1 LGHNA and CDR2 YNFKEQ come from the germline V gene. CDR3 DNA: TGTGCCAGCAGCCAAGGAGCACCCGGGGAGCTGTTTTTT. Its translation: CASSQGAPGELFF.

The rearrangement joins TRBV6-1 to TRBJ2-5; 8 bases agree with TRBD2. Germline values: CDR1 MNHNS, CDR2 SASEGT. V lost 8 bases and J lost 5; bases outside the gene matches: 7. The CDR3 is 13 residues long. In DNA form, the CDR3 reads TGTGCCAGCCAGAGCGGGAGTTGGGAGACCCAGTACTTC. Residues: CASQSGSWETQYF.

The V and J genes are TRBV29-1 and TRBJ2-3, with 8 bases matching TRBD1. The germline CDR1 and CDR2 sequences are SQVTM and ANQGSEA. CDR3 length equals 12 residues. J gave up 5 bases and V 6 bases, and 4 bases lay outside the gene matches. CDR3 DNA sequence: TGCAGCGTGGACAGGGAGCAAGATACGCAGTATTTT. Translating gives CSVDREQDTQYF.

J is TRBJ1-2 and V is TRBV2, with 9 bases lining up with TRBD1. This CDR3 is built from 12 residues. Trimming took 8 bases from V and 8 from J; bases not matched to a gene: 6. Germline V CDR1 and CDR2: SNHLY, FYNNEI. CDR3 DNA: TGTGCCAGCGGAACAGGGGGCTGGGGCTACACCTTC. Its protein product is CASGTGGWGYTF. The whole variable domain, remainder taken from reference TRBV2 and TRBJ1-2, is EPEVTQTPSHQVTQMGQEVILRCVPISNHLYFYWYRQILGQKVEFLVSFYNNEISEKSEIFDDQFSVERPDGSNFTLKIRSTKLEDSAMYFCASGTGGWGYTFGSGTRLTVV.

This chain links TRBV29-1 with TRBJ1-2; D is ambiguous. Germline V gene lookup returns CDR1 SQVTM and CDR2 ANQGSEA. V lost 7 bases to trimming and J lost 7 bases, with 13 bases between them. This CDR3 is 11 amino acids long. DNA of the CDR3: TGCAGCGCCCCAGTATTAGGTGGCTACACCTTC. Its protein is CSAPVLGGYTF.

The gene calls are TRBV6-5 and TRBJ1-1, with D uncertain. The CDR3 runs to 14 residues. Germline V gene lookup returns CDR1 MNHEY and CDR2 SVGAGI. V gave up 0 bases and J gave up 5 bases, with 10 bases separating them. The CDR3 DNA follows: TGTGCCAGCAGTTACTCCTATAGGTCAACTGAAGCTTTCTTT. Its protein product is CASSYSYRSTEAFF.

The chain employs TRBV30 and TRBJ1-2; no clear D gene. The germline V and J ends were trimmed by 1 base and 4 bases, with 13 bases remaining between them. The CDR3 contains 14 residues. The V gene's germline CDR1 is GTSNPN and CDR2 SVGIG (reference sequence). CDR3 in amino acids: CAWSGGRSRYGYTF. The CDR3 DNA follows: TGTGCCTGGAGTGGTGGCAGGAGCCGCTATGGCTACACCTTC.

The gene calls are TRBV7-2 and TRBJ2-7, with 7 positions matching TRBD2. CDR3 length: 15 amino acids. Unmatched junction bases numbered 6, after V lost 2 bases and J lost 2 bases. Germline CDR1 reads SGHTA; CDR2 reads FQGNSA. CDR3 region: CASSLTSGTTYEQYF. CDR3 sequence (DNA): TGTGCCAGCAGCTTAACCTCCGGGACTACCTACGAGCAGTACTTC. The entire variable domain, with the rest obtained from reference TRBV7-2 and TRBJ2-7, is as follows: GAGVSQSPSNKVTEKGKDVELRCDPISGHTALYWYRQSLGQGLEFLIYFQGNSAPDKSGLPSDRFSAERTGGSVSTLTIQRTQQEDSAVYLCASSLTSGTTYEQYFGPGTRLTVT.